The clone carrying this TCR beta chain was seen a few times. The antigen remains unidentified. This sample stems from a study of human T cells and chemical hapten exposure. Study-level background: 0.01% DPC was applied to the upper back in patch tests, which were read at 6 days. The variation in per-sample TCR yields arose mainly from small differences in pooled library volumes. General study findings and limits: Among expanded TCRs, significantly more large CDR3 similarity clusters formed than among controls.

Germline assignment: CDR1 SGDLS and CDR2 YYNGEE. The CDR3 is 15 amino acids. V lost 0 bases to trimming and J lost 0 bases, with 7 bases between them. TCRdb reprocessed the RACE reads with MiXCR, giving one entry per CDR3 protein. The table records over 50,000 distinct CDR3 sequences, 11% of them present only once. Documented time point: patch test 1, 2 weeks after DPC sensitization. Treatment described: therapeutic diphenylcyclopropenone sensitization with weekly scalp DPC. The total RNA was obtained from whole blood that was not fractionated. This material consisted of whole blood, taken in connection with sensitization to the hapten diphenylcyclopropenone (DPC). This chain joins TRBV9 and TRBJ2-1; D call uncertain. This receptor was identified in a woman in her thirties or forties with alopecia areata. Some clones in this sample may be carry-over from other donors' samples. The CDR3 sequence: CASSVAVSSYNEQFF. CDR3 nucleotides: TGTGCCAGCAGCGTAGCTGTGAGCTCCTACAATGAGCAGTTCTTC. The whole variable domain, remainder taken from reference TRBV9 and TRBJ2-1, is DSGVTQTPKHLITATGQRVTLRCSPRSGDLSVYWYQQSLDQGLQFLIQYYNGEERAKGNILERFSAQQFPDLHSELNLSSLELGDSALYFCASSVAVSSYNEQFFGPGTRLTVL.